The sequence of this T cell receptor beta chain was determined in a study of T cells expressing NK-cell markers. Study in general: Sequencing of TCR beta repertoires drew on sorted CD3+CD56+NKG2C+, CD3+CD56+NKG2C- and CD3+CD56-NKG2C+ T cells. With respect to HCMV, most of the eight sequenced donors were seropositive, and one was seronegative. Study findings and constraints: The same clonotypes also predominated in the CD3+CD56-NKG2C+ fraction of several donors. About six donors carried dominant NKG2C+ clonotypes that made up roughly 1.0-7.5% of their CD8+ T cells.

This CDR3 comprises 13 residues. CDR1 is DFQATT, CDR2 SNEGSKA, per germline (reference sequence). TCRdb re-called the 5' RACE reads, yielding one record per CDR3 amino acid sequence without DNA. The table for this sample gives roughly 150,000 distinct CDR3 sequences. Remarks on this clonotype: Antigen specificity is unknown.

The receptor was isolated from a man aged 18 to 69 in good health. The chain joins TRBV20-1 to TRBJ1-2. Sequencing input: blood T cells: a sorted CD56 or NKG2C T cell subset, CD4+ or CD8+ T cells, or bulk PBMC T cells (not recorded which). CDR3: CSAPPRDDYGYTF.